The 14 T cell receptor beta chains below come from one sample, sequenced in a study of response to subunit inactivated influenza vaccine. From the RT-PCR reads, TCRdb called clonotypes with MiXCR, one entry per CDR3 protein. The sample shows some 800,000 distinct CDR3 sequences, less than 25% of them seen only once. Here the sequenced sample was PBMCs from blood, taken more than 4 days after vaccination. These receptor sequences come from a man aged 50-60 years who received an inactivated influenza vaccine.

This clonotype appeared a few times. This sequence joins TRBV6-2 or TRBV6-3 and TRBJ2-7, with D perhaps matching TRBD1 or TRBD2 (5 bases each). The CDR3 runs 13 residues. V was shortened by 6 bases and J by 5 bases, with 14 bases between the two germline ends. Germline lookup yields CDR1 MNHEY and CDR2 SVGEGT. CDR3 sequence: CASSRWGYHEQYF. The DNA for the CDR3 is TGTGCCAGCAGCCGATGGGGGTACCACGAGCAGTACTTC.

The V call is TRBV7-9, the J call TRBJ1-2; D is possibly TRBD1 (6 bases). The V end was cut by 2 bases, the J end by 6 bases, with 16 bases between. CDR3 length equals 15 residues. CDR1 SEHNR and CDR2 FQNEAQ come from the germline V gene (reference sequence). DNA of the CDR3: TGTGCCAGCAGCTTACAGCCCGGACAGTTTGATGGCTACACCTTC. This translates into CASSLQPGQFDGYTF.

The chain employs TRBV7-2 and TRBJ1-3; no definite D call. The length of the CDR3 is 14 residues. Germline V lookup: CDR1 SGHTA, CDR2 FQGNSA. V shed 7 bases and J shed 0 bases, with 10 bases lying between them. The DNA for the CDR3 is TGTGCCAGCAAGGCGGGGAACTCTGGAAACACCATATATTTT. The encoded protein is CASKAGNSGNTIYF. The entire variable domain, with the rest obtained from reference TRBV7-2 and TRBJ1-3, is as follows: GAGVSQSPSNKVTEKGKDVELRCDPISGHTALYWYRQSLGQGLEFLIYFQGNSAPDKSGLPSDRFSAERTGGSVSTLTIQRTQQEDSAVYLCASKAGNSGNTIYFGEGSWLTVV.

This clonotype came up a few times. The J gene is TRBJ2-1, the V gene TRBV12-3 or TRBV12-4; D ambiguous. This CDR3 region has 14 residues. Trimming shortened V by 6 bases and J by 4 bases, and 13 bases separated the two germline ends. The CDR3 spells CASRAESVYNEQFF. CDR3 coding DNA: TGTGCCAGCAGGGCCGAGTCAGTTTACAATGAGCAGTTCTTC.

This clonotype has more than one count but fewer than ten. V and J are TRBV10-3 and TRBJ2-5; 9 bases agree with TRBD2. J lost 5 bases, V lost 10 bases, and 11 bases had no gene match. The CDR3 has 14 amino acids. Germline V gene sequence: CDR1 ENHRY, CDR2 SYGVKD. CDR3 region: CATQRLADTETQYF. For the CDR3, the DNA is TGTGCCACCCAGCGACTAGCGGATACGGAGACCCAGTACTTC.

V is TRBV7-2 and J is TRBJ2-1, with 9 bases aligning to TRBD2. The CDR3 sequence is 17 residues long. J lost 4 bases, V lost 5 bases, and 12 bases had no gene match. The germline V gene has CDR1 SGHTA and CDR2 FQGNSA. CDR3 sequence: CASSPRTSAPQYNEQFF. Here the CDR3 DNA reads TGTGCCAGCAGCCCACGGACTAGCGCCCCGCAGTACAATGAGCAGTTCTTC.

The J gene is TRBJ2-2, the V gene TRBV5-1; 9 nucleotides align to TRBD1. The CDR3 is 15 residues long. Losses at the gene ends were 3 bases for V and 6 bases for J; bases not matched to a gene: 6. CDR1 and CDR2 from the germline V gene are SGHRS and YFSETQ. The CDR3, as DNA: TGCGCCAGCAGCTCACAGGGGGCTGGGTCCGGGGAGCTGTTTTTT. It codes for CASSSQGAGSGELFF.

This clonotype has ten or more counts. This chain uses TRBV29-1 with TRBJ1-2; 10 nucleotides agree with TRBD1. This CDR3 has 15 amino acids. J was trimmed by 4 bases and V by 5 bases; bases with no gene match: 10. The germline V gene encodes CDR1 SQVTM and CDR2 ANQGSEA. CDR3 in amino acids: CSVMTGGRVGYGYTF. CDR3 coding DNA: TGCAGCGTTATGACAGGGGGCCGCGTGGGCTATGGCTACACCTTC.

The chain joins TRBV12-3 or TRBV12-4 to TRBJ2-2; a weak D match, TRBD2 (5 bases). The CDR3 has 13 amino acids. V lost 3 bases, J lost 5 bases, and 7 bases lay in between. The CDR3 nucleotides read TGTGCCAGCAGTTTTGGGGAGACCGGGGAGCTGTTTTTT. This gives the protein CASSFGETGELFF.

This clonotype has more than one count but fewer than ten. V is TRBV7-8 and J is TRBJ2-5; D is possibly TRBD2 (6 bases). This CDR3 region has 16 residues. Trimming took off 2 bases at V and 10 bases at J, with 23 bases between the two ends. Per the germline V gene, CDR1 is SGHVS and CDR2 is FQNEAQ. The CDR3 DNA reads TGTGCCAGCAGCTTATTGTTGACGCGGGGCCGGGGGATCCAGTACTTC. Translated: CASSLLLTRGRGIQYF.

In its sample, this clonotype was seen a few times. The chain joins TRBV11-2 to TRBJ2-4, with no clear D. V gave up 5 bases and J gave up 1 base, with 15 bases separating them. CDR3 length: 16 residues. From germline, CDR1 is SGHAT and CDR2 FQNNGV. CDR3 DNA: TGTGCCAGCAGCACGACCTCGTTTTTCGCCAAAAACATTCAGTACTTC. It specifies CASSTTSFFAKNIQYF.

This sequence joins TRBV5-1 and TRBJ1-4; D uncertain. The CDR3 has 16 residues. Trimming removed 6 bases from V and 7 bases from J, with 22 bases in between. CDR1 and CDR2 from the germline V gene are SGHRS and YFSETQ. In nucleotides, the CDR3 is TGCGCCAGCACCCCCACTCGAGCGGGGTCGAGTGAAAAACTGTTTTTT. This sequence encodes CASTPTRAGSSEKLFF.

The rearrangement uses TRBV7-3 and TRBJ2-2, with 9 bases identical to TRBD2. Germline V lookup: CDR1 SGHTA, CDR2 FQGTGA. V lost 0 bases and J lost 7; bases outside the gene matches: 9. This CDR3 contains 17 residues. The CDR3, as DNA: TGTGCCAGCAGCTTAACGAACAGCGGGAGGAGGGGCGGGGAGCTGTTTTTT. It translates to CASSLTNSGRRGGELFF.

The genes are TRBV4-2 and TRBJ2-6, with 10 bases aligning to TRBD1. Germline trimming cut 4 bases from V and 6 bases from J; bases unmatched to any gene: 9. Germline V gene lookup returns CDR1 LGHNA and CDR2 YNFKEQ. The CDR3 totals 17 residues. The CDR3 loop is CASSRGTGDPAANVLTF. Here the CDR3 DNA reads TGTGCCAGCAGCCGCGGGACAGGGGATCCCGCGGCCAACGTCCTGACTTTC.